This T cell receptor (beta chain) was sequenced during a study of T-cell memory formation after mild COVID-19. Across the whole study: TCR clusters showed largely donor specificity. Whole-study results and caveats: Clonal second-wave expansions that peaked on day 37 had unconfirmed SARS-CoV-2 specificity. Contracting CD4+ clones were located mainly in CM and EM, and CD8+ clones in EMRA.

This clonotype has at least ten counts. The antigen is undetermined. The V gene's germline CDR1 is SGHRS and CDR2 YFSETQ. With 1 base removed from V and 3 bases from J, the gap between germline ends came to 7 bases. The CDR3 extends over 13 amino acids. cDNA libraries for TCR alpha and TCR beta, carrying sample barcodes and UMIs, came from 5'RACE with constant-segment primers. Using its own MiXCR run on the 5' RACE reads, TCRdb lists one record per CDR3 protein. This sample yields about 280,000 distinct CDR3 sequences, of which around 8% are seen a single time; about 20% belongs to the top ten. The chain recombines TRBV5-1 with TRBJ1-1; D not certain. The sequenced sample consisted of PBMCs or a T cell subset sorted from them (not recorded which). This receptor was taken from a man aged 18-30 years who had mild COVID-19 (a few samples of this study predate the infection). Cell type and time point are not known. The CDR3 protein is CASSLKLDTEAFF. Written as DNA, the CDR3 is TGCGCCAGCAGCTTGAAATTAGACACTGAAGCTTTCTTT.